This TCR beta chain was captured in a study of cytomegalovirus exposure and HLA in healthy donors. Losses at the gene ends were 6 bases for V and 3 bases for J; bases not matched to a gene: 3. This CDR3 spans 14 amino acids. Germline CDR1 reads MNHEY; CDR2 reads SMNVEV (reference sequence). A multiplex PCR was run with 60 Vbeta primers and 13 Jbeta primers. Assay used: immunoSEQ multiplex PCR; TCRdb lists only in-frame clones, some missing. In the table there are roughly 98,000 clones, approximately 74% of which are singletons. This clone occurred once. The sequencing input was PBMCs. This receptor was identified in a woman in her sixties or seventies in good health and CMV-seropositive. V usage is TRBV27 and J usage is TRBJ1-5, with TRBD1 matching over 9 bases. This chain's CDR3 is CASSRDRDNQPQHF. In DNA form, the CDR3 reads TGTGCCAGCAGCCGGGACAGGGACAATCAGCCCCAGCATTTT.